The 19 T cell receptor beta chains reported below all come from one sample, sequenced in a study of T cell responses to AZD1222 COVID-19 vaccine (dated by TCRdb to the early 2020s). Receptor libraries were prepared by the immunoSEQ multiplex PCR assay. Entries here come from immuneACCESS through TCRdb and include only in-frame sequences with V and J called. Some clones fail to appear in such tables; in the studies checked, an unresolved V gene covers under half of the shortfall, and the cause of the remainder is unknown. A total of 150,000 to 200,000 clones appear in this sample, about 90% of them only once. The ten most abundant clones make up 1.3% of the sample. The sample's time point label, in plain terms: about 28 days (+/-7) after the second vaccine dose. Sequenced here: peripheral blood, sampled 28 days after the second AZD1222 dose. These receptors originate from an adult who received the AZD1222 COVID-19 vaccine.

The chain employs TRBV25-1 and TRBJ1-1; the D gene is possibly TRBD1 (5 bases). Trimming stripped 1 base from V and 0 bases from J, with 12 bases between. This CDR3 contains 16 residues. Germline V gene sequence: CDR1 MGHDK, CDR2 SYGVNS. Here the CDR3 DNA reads TGTGCCAGCAGTGAATTAGGGGCTAGCATGAACACTGAAGCTTTCTTT. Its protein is CASSELGASMNTEAFF.

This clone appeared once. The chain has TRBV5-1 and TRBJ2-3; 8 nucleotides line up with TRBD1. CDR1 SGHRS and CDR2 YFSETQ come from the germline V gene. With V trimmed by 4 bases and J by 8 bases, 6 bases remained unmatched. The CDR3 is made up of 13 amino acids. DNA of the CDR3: TGCGCCAGCAGCCAAGGCGGACAGGGTACGCAGTATTTT. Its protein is CASSQGGQGTQYF.

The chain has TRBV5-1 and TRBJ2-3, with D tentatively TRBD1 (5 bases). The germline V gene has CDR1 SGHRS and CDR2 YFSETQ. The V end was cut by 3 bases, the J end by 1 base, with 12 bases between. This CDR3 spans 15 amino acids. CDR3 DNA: TGCGCCAGCAGCTCCGGACATGTTGGCACAGATACGCAGTATTTT. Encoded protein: CASSSGHVGTDTQYF.

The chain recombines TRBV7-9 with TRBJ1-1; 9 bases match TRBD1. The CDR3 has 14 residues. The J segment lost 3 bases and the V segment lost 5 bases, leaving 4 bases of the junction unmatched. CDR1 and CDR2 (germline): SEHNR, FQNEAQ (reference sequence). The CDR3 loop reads CASSQQGAYTEAFF. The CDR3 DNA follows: TGTGCCAGCAGCCAACAGGGGGCTTACACTGAAGCTTTCTTT.

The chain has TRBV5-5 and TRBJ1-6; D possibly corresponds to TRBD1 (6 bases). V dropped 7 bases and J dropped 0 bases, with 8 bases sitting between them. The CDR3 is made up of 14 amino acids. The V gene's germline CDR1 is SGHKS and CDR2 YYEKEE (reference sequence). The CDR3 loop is CASVGASYNSPLHF. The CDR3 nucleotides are TGTGCCAGCGTGGGGGCCTCCTATAATTCACCCCTCCACTTT.

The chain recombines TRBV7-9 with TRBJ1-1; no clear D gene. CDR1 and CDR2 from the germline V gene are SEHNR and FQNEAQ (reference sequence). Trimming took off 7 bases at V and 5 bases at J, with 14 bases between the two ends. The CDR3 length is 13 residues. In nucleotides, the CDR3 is TGTGCCAGCACTACCTTATTAGGGACTGAAGCTTTCTTT. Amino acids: CASTTLLGTEAFF.

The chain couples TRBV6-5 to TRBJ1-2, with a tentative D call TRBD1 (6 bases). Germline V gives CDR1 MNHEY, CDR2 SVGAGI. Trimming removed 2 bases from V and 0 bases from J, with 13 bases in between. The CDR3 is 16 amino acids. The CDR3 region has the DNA TGTGCCAGCAGTTACCGAGGACAGCACACTAACTATGGCTACACCTTC. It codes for CASSYRGQHTNYGYTF.

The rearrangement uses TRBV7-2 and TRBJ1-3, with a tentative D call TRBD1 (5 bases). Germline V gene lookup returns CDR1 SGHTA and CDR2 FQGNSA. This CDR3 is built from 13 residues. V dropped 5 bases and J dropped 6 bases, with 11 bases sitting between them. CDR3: CASSLKTVNTIYF. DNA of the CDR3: TGTGCCAGCAGCCTCAAGACAGTAAACACCATATATTTT.

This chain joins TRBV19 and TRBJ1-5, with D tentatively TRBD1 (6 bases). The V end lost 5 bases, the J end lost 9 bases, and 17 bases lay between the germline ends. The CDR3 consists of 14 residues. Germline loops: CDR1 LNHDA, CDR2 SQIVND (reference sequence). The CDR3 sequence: CASSADRIHGPQHF. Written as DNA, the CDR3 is TGTGCCAGTAGTGCCGACAGGATCCACGGGCCCCAGCATTTT.

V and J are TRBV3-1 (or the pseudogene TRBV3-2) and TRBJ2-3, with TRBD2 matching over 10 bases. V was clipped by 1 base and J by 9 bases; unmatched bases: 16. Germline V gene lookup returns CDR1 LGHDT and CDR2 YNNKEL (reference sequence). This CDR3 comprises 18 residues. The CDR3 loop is CASSQVDMELAGPGTQYF. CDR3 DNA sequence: TGTGCCAGCAGCCAAGTTGATATGGAACTAGCGGGACCCGGGACGCAGTATTTT.

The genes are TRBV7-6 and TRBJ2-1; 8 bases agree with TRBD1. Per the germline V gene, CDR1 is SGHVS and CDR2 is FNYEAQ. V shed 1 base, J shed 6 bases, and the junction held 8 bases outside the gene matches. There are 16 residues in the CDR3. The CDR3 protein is CASSLVRQGPGNEQFF. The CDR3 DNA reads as TGTGCCAGCAGCTTAGTCCGACAGGGGCCAGGCAATGAGCAGTTCTTC.

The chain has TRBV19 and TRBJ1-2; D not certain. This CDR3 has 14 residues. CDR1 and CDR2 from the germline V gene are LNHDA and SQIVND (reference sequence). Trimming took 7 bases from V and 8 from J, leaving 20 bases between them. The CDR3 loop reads CASTPGRSLKGYTF. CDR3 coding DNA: TGTGCCAGTACCCCGGGGAGGTCTTTGAAAGGCTACACCTTC.

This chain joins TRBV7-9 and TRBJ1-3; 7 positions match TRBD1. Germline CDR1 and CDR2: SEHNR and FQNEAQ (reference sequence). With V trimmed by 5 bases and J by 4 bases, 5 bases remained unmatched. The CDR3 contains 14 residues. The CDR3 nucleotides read TGTGCCAGCAGCCCGACAGGGAACGGAAACACCATATATTTT. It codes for CASSPTGNGNTIYF.

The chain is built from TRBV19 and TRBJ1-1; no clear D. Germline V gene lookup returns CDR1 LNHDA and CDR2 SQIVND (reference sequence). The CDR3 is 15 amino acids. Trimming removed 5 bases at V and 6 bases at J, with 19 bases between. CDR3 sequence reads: CASSARIDSWAEAFF. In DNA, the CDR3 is TGTGCCAGTAGTGCGAGAATAGATAGCTGGGCTGAAGCTTTCTTT.

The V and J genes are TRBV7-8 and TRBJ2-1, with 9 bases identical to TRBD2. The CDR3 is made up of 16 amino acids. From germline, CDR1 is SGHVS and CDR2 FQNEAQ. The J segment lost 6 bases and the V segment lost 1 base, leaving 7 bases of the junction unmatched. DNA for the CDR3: TGTGCCAGCAGCTTAGTGTTAGCGGGAGTCCTCAATGAGCAGTTCTTC. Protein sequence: CASSLVLAGVLNEQFF.

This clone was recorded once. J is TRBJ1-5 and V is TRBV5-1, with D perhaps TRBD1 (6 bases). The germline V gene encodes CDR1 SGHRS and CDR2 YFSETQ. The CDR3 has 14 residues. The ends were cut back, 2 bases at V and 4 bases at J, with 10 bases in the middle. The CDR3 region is CASSFEGGNQPQHF. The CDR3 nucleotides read TGCGCCAGCAGCTTCGAAGGGGGGAATCAGCCCCAGCATTTT. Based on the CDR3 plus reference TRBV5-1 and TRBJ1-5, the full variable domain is KAGVTQTPRYLIKTRGQQVTLSCSPISGHRSVSWYQQTPGQGLQFLFEYFSETQRNKGNFPGRFSGRQFSNSRSEMNVSTLELGDSALYLCASSFEGGNQPQHFGDGTRLSIL.

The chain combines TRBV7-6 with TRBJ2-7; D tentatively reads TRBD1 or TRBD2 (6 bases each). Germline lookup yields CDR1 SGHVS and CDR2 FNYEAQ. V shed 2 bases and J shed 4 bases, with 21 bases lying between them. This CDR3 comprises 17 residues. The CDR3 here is CASSLLGGSREGYEQYF. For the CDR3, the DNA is TGTGCCAGCAGCTTATTAGGGGGGTCCCGCGAGGGGTACGAGCAGTACTTC. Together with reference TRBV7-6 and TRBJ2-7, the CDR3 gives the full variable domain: GAGVSQSPRYKVTKRGQDVALRCDPISGHVSLYWYRQALGQGPEFLTYFNYEAQQDKSGLPNDRFSAERPEGSISTLTIQRTEQRDSAMYRCASSLLGGSREGYEQYFGPGTRLTVT.

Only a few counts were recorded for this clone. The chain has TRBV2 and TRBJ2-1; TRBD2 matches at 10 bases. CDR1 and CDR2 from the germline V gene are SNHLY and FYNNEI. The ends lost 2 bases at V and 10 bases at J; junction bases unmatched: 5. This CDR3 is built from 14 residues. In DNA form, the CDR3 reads TGTGCCAGCAGTGAATCTAGCGGGAGTGGCGAGCAGTTCTTC. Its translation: CASSESSGSGEQFF.

The CDR3 spells CASSRLDGNEQFF. The CDR3 DNA reads as TGTGCCAGCTCTCGACTAGATGGCAATGAGCAGTTCTTC. The genes are TRBV27 and TRBJ2-1, with a weak D call TRBD2 (6 bases). The CDR3 spans 13 residues. Germline CDR1 is MNHEY and CDR2 is SMNVEV (reference sequence). V lost 8 bases to trimming and J lost 6 bases, with 14 bases between them.